This T cell receptor beta chain was found in a study of blood T cells in healthy people across ages. Study findings and constraints: Researchers deemed the diversity estimates from one million T cells underestimates.

It was with a sample-barcoded 5' primer and a J-beta primer mix that a second PCR of roughly 6 to 12 cycles was run. TCRdb independently ran MiXCR on the 5' RACE reads; one entry per CDR3 protein. Among under 1,000,000 distinct CDR3 sequences listed, about half were seen once. V gave up 1 base and J gave up 1 base, with 7 bases separating them. The CDR3 spans 14 residues. The germline V gene encodes CDR1 MGHRA and CDR2 YSYEKL. Total RNA was isolated from each sample in quantities of at least 6 micrograms. There are many counts of this clonotype. Its antigen is not known. V is TRBV4-1 and J is TRBJ1-2; D uncertain. The sequence was obtained from a man aged 80 or over in good health. The specimen sequenced was blood. The CDR3 DNA sequence: TGCGCCAGCAGCCAAGGCCCCGATAACTATGGCTACACCTTC. Amino acids: CASSQGPDNYGYTF.